These 17 T cell receptor beta chains were sequenced from one sample in a study of T cells in Graves' hyperthyroidism and ophthalmopathy. RNA transcripts served as the template for amplifying TCR beta CDR3 regions. Initially, a first-round RT-PCR of the TCR CDR3 employed the HTBI primer set. TCRdb re-derived calls from the multiplex PCR reads in MiXCR, one entry per CDR3 protein. The sample records 500,000 to 650,000 distinct CDR3 sequences, nearly 20% being singletons. The specimen was blood. The receptors here all came from a man aged 40-49 years with Graves' ophthalmopathy.

This clonotype turned up a few times. The chain combines TRBV6-2 or TRBV6-3 with TRBJ2-3, with TRBD2 as a possible D gene (6 bases). Germline V gene lookup returns CDR1 MNHEY and CDR2 SVGEGT. CDR3 size: 14 residues. Between the trimmed V and J ends, which lost 7 bases and 1 base, there was a span of 12 bases. The CDR3 region is CASTGVVGTDTQYF. The CDR3 region has the DNA TGTGCCAGCACGGGGGTTGTTGGCACAGATACGCAGTATTTT.

This clonotype was detected a few times. The chain carries TRBV18 and TRBJ1-3; D is undetermined. V lost 3 bases and J lost 0, with 9 bases in between. Per the germline V gene, CDR1 is KGHSH and CDR2 is LQKENI. This CDR3 is built from 15 residues. CDR3 nucleotide sequence: TGTGCCAGCTCACCCTCGACGAGCTCTGGAAACACCATATATTTT. It is translated as CASSPSTSSGNTIYF.

This clonotype has only a few counts. This chain uses TRBV12-3 or TRBV12-4 with TRBJ2-1, with D possibly matching TRBD2 (7 bases). V was pared by 3 bases and J by 7 bases, with 19 bases between. CDR3 length equals 16 residues. CDR3 DNA sequence: TGTGCCAGCAGTTTGGGGGGGCGGCTAATGAAGAATGAGCAGTTCTTC. Translated, it gives CASSLGGRLMKNEQFF.

This chain uses TRBV27 with TRBJ2-3; no firm D call. The CDR3 consists of 16 residues. Germline V gene sequence: CDR1 MNHEY, CDR2 SMNVEV (reference sequence). The germline V and J ends were trimmed by 5 bases and 3 bases, with 18 bases remaining between them. The CDR3 region is CASSKKTGLRTDTQYF. DNA for the CDR3: TGTGCCAGCAGTAAAAAAACCGGGCTCCGAACAGATACGCAGTATTTT.

Notes on this clonotype: The junction shows a germline mismatch at one end, possibly a read error. The rearrangement links TRBV15 to TRBJ2-6; D not certain. The CDR3 is 14 amino acids. Germline CDR1 reads LNHNV; CDR2 reads YYDKDF (reference sequence). The CDR3 coding sequence is TGTACCACCAGCAGAGGAGCTGAGGCCAACGTCCTGACTTTC. The encoded protein is CTTSRGAEANVLTF.

The V gene is TRBV18, the J gene TRBJ2-7, with D possibly being TRBD1 (6 bases). Germline assignment: CDR1 KGHSH and CDR2 LQKENI. The CDR3 consists of 16 residues. V was pared by 0 bases and J by 5 bases, with 17 bases between. The CDR3 spells CASSPPRQGLRDEQYF. CDR3 coding DNA: TGTGCCAGCTCACCACCGCGCCAGGGGCTCCGCGACGAGCAGTACTTC. Combining the CDR3 with reference TRBV18 and TRBJ2-7 gives the whole variable domain NAGVMQNPRHLVRRRGQEARLRCSPMKGHSHVYWYRQLPEEGLKFMVYLQKENIIDESGMPKERFSAEFPKEGPSILRIQQVVRGDSAAYFCASSPPRQGLRDEQYFGPGTRLTVT.

This clonotype was seen only a few times. The chain carries TRBV5-8 and TRBJ2-1; no firm D call. The V gene's germline CDR1 is SGHTS and CDR2 YDEGEE. This CDR3 comprises 11 residues. V dropped 7 bases and J dropped 8 bases, with 10 bases sitting between them. The CDR3 bases are TGTGCCAGCGCTGTTTTGGATGAGCAGTTCTTC. Amino acids: CASAVLDEQFF.

In its sample, this clonotype was seen a few times. This chain connects TRBV2 to TRBJ2-2; D not resolved. This CDR3 contains 14 residues. Germline CDR1 reads SNHLY; CDR2 reads FYNNEI. The germline V and J ends were trimmed by 9 bases and 0 bases, with 11 bases remaining between them. The CDR3 reads CASRTFANTGELFF. In DNA, the CDR3 is TGTGCCAGTCGTACATTCGCGAACACCGGGGAGCTGTTTTTT.

This clonotype has just a few counts. The chain joins TRBV28 to TRBJ2-2; possibly TRBD2 for D (6 bases). The germline V gene has CDR1 MDHEN and CDR2 SYDVKM. Trimming took 8 bases from V and 5 from J, leaving 36 bases between them. This CDR3 comprises 21 residues. CDR3 nucleotides: TGTGCCAGCGACGATTATATCGGTGGGACTCCCTTAAAGAGTAGAACCGGGGAGCTGTTTTTT. It translates to CASDDYIGGTPLKSRTGELFF.

The chain employs TRBV15 and TRBJ1-2, with D uncertain. The CDR3 sequence is 12 residues long. V gave up 0 bases and J gave up 10 bases, with 9 bases separating them. Germline CDR1 LNHNV, CDR2 YYDKDF (reference sequence). CDR3 DNA sequence: TGTGCCACCAGCAGAGACCAATCCAACTACACCTTC. The encoded protein is CATSRDQSNYTF.

This clonotype was seen repeatedly, ten times or more. The chain combines TRBV20-1 with TRBJ2-1; D is unresolved. Germline assignment: CDR1 DFQATT and CDR2 SNEGSKA (reference sequence). V lost 5 bases, J lost 4 bases, and 6 bases lay in between. This CDR3 region has 11 residues. The CDR3 DNA reads as TGCAGTGCTGCTCTGTACAATGAGCAGTTCTTC. Amino acids: CSAALYNEQFF.

This clonotype has ten or more counts. V and J are TRBV7-6 and TRBJ2-7; possibly TRBD2 for D (5 bases). Looked up from germline, CDR1 is SGHVS and CDR2 is FNYEAQ. Trimming shortened V by 5 bases and J by 0 bases, and 23 bases separated the two germline ends. CDR3 length: 18 residues. The CDR3 nucleotides read TGTGCCAGCAGCCTAACGGGTCCCGATAGCGCCGACTCCTACGAGCAGTACTTC. It codes for CASSLTGPDSADSYEQYF. The full variable domain, with the rest looked up from reference TRBV7-6 and TRBJ2-7, is GAGVSQSPRYKVTKRGQDVALRCDPISGHVSLYWYRQALGQGPEFLTYFNYEAQQDKSGLPNDRFSAERPEGSISTLTIQRTEQRDSAMYRCASSLTGPDSADSYEQYFGPGTRLTVT.

This clonotype has at least ten counts. The chain couples TRBV27 to TRBJ2-7; 8 bases line up with TRBD2. CDR1 and CDR2 from the germline V gene are MNHEY and SMNVEV (reference sequence). The CDR3 runs to 17 residues. Trimming removed 8 bases from V and 1 base from J; junction bases left unmatched: 16. CDR3 sequence: CASSRGASGPHSYEQYF. DNA for the CDR3: TGTGCCAGCTCCCGCGGGGCTAGCGGGCCTCATTCCTACGAGCAGTACTTC.

About this clonotype itself: A much larger clonotype is one base distant, so this may be a read error. The genes are TRBV11-1 and TRBJ2-1; 14 bases agree with TRBD2. J was trimmed by 8 bases and V by 5 bases; bases with no gene match: 8. The CDR3 covers 16 residues. The germline V gene encodes CDR1 SGHAT and CDR2 FQDESV (reference sequence). The DNA for the CDR3 is TGTGCCAGCAGCACCGGGACTAGCGGGAGTGGGCATGAGCAGTTCTTC. Its protein product is CASSTGTSGSGHEQFF.

In this sample, this clonotype turned up a few times. J is TRBJ2-1 and V is TRBV4-2; weak D call: TRBD2 (5 bases). CDR3 length: 17 residues. Per the germline V gene, CDR1 is LGHNA and CDR2 is YNFKEQ. V lost 2 bases and J lost 6, with 20 bases in between. Written as DNA, the CDR3 is TGTGCCAGCAGCCAATCCTCCCAGCGGCGTGAAGGCAATGAGCAGTTCTTC. It specifies CASSQSSQRREGNEQFF.

The V call is TRBV12-5, the J call TRBJ1-1, with D unclear. This CDR3 has 14 amino acids. Trimming stripped 3 bases from V and 4 bases from J, with 12 bases between. Germline values: CDR1 LGHNT, CDR2 FRNRAP. The CDR3 loop reads CASGFEVGSTEAFF. The CDR3 nucleotides read TGTGCTAGTGGTTTTGAGGTGGGTTCCACTGAAGCTTTCTTT.

This clonotype has just a few counts. CDR3 nucleotides: TGTGCCAGCAGCGTATCCGGGACCGAGGGTGAAAAACTGTTTTTT. It codes for CASSVSGTEGEKLFF. The J gene is TRBJ1-4, the V gene TRBV9; maybe TRBD1 (5 bases). V lost 1 base and J lost 7, with 14 bases in between. Germline V lookup: CDR1 SGDLS, CDR2 YYNGEE. There are 15 residues in the CDR3. The complete variable domain, with remaining parts taken from reference TRBV9 and TRBJ1-4, reads DSGVTQTPKHLITATGQRVTLRCSPRSGDLSVYWYQQSLDQGLQFLIQYYNGEERAKGNILERFSAQQFPDLHSELNLSSLELGDSALYFCASSVSGTEGEKLFFGSGTQLSVL.